Below, 2 T cell receptor beta chains from the same sample are listed, as sequenced in a study of blood T cells in healthy people across ages (dated by TCRdb to the mid-2010s). Receptor amplification or capture employed 5' RACE. Sequencing was performed on an Illumina HiSeq 2500. A second PCR of about 6 to 11 cycles was performed with a sample-barcoded 5' primer and a J-beta primer mix. TCRdb reran the public reads through fastp at Q25 and MiXCR, keeping productive beta chains. Under each unique CDR3 protein, matching rows form one entry showing the most common genes and DNA. This sample lists over 950,000 distinct CDR3 sequences; roughly two fifths were detected once. Around 12% of the sample rests with the top ten. What was sequenced was blood. Every receptor here comes from a man between 18 and 29 years old in good health.

The DNA for the CDR3 is TGCAGTGCTAGAGAAACGGGAGTTCGGGTTCAGCCCCAGCATTTT. Protein: CSARETGVRVQPQHF. The chain is built from TRBV20-1 and TRBJ1-5; D unclear. This CDR3 region has 15 residues. CDR1 and CDR2 from the germline V gene are DFQATT and SNEGSKA (reference sequence). Trimming shortened V by 0 bases and J by 6 bases, and 15 bases separated the two germline ends.

This clonotype turned up a few times. The rearrangement uses TRBV20-1 and TRBJ2-3; D gene unclear. Trimming removed 4 bases at V and 6 bases at J, with 11 bases between. The CDR3 length is 12 residues. Germline CDR1 is DFQATT and CDR2 is SNEGSKA (reference sequence). The CDR3 coding sequence is TGCAGTGCTACCCCCTCCTCTGATACGCAGTATTTT. This sequence encodes CSATPSSDTQYF.